This T cell receptor beta chain appears in the sequencing data of a study of shared clonotypes between healthy human individuals. Study-level background: Each donor's CD8 memory used one plate, CD8 naive two, each CD4 subset three. Study findings and constraints: Compared with memory subsets, naive subsets generally had larger estimated richness.

Several immunoSEQ plates held equal portions of the genomic DNA taken from each subset. Assay: immunoSEQ multiplex PCR; the TCRdb copy retains only in-frame clones and omits some. The table lists around 1.1 million clones, roughly 74% of them singletons. This CDR3 contains 14 residues. Trimming left V 6 bases short and J 11 bases short, with 19 bases between. Germline V lookup: CDR1 MNHNY, CDR2 SVGAGI (reference sequence). Each of the donors was a healthy adult who was HIV-negative and had not had a recent acute infection or vaccination. About this clone itself: The antigen is unknown.

The sequence was collected from a man aged 18 to 29 in good health. Some clones in this sample may be carry-over from other donors' samples. The chain combines TRBV6-6 with TRBJ1-4; maybe TRBD1 (6 bases). Sequencing was performed on memory CD4+ T cells from PBMCs. The subset: CD45RA-negative fraction. In DNA, the CDR3 is TGTGCCAGCAGGGACCGGGCCCAGGGGATCAAACTGTTTTTT. This translates into CASRDRAQGIKLFF.